This TCR beta chain was recovered during a study of graft-versus-host responses after intestinal transplantation. Study background: Transplant types were multivisceral, liver-intestinal, or isolated intestinal. Anti-thymocyte globulin induction was given to all recipients, followed by tacrolimus and steroids for two to four years.

Study-wide results and limits: GvH clones appeared in recipient marrow, some first in ileum or blood. The presence of high graft-versus-host to host-versus-graft clonal ratios in allografts characterized patients with graft-donor T cell macrochimerism.

As concerns this clone: Its cognate antigen is unknown.

CDR1 and CDR2 from the germline V gene are MNHEY and SVGAGI. The CDR3 covers 15 residues. Trimming removed 0 bases at V and 4 bases at J, with 12 bases between. Here immunoSEQ multiplex PCR was the method, and the copy in TCRdb shows in-frame clones only, minus some. The sample has roughly 27,000 clones; around 78% are singletons. The clonotype originates from a human patient who received an intestinal transplant, so some T cells may come from the graft donor. V usage is TRBV6-5 and J usage is TRBJ1-1, with D unclear. The sample consisted of PBMCs, taken 28 days after intestinal transplant. The CDR3 loop is CASSYSSDAGTEAFF. In DNA form, the CDR3 reads TGTGCCAGCAGTTACTCCTCAGATGCCGGCACTGAAGCTTTCTTT.